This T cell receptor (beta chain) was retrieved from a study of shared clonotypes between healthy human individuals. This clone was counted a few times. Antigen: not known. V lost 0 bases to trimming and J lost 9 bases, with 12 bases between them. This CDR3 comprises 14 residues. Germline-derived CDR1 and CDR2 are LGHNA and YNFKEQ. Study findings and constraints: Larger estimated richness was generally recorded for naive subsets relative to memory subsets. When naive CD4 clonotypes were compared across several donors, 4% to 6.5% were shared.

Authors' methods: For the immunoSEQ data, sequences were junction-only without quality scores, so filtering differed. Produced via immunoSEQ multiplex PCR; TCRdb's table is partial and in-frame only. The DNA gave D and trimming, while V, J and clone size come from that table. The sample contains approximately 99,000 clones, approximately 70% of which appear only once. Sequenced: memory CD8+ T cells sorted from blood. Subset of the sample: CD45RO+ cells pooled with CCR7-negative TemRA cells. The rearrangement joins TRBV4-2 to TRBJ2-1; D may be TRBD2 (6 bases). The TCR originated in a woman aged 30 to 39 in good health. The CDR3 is CASSQDRRDGEQFF. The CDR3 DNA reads TGTGCCAGCAGCCAAGATAGGAGGGATGGTGAGCAGTTCTTC.